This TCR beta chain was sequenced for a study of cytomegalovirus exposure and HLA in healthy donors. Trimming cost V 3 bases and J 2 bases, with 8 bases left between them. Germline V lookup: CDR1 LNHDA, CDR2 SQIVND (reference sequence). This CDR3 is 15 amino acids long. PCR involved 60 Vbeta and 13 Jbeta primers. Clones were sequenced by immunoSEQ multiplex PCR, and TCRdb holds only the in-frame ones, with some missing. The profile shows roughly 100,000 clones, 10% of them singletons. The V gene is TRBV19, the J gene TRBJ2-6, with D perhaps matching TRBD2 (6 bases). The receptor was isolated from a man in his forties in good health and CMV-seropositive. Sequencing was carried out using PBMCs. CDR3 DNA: TGTGCCAGTAGTATGGGAGGCGCTGGGGCCAACGTCCTGACTTTC. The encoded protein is CASSMGGAGANVLTF.